This TCR beta chain was recovered during a study of cytomegalovirus exposure and HLA in healthy donors. The CDR3 totals 12 residues. V shed 3 bases and J shed 10 bases, with 10 bases lying between them. Germline V CDR1 and CDR2: SGHAT, FQNNGV. Nominally healthy donors provided the samples, though records likely missed some immune exposures. Use of 60 Vbeta and 13 Jbeta primers characterized the PCR. Generated by immunoSEQ multiplex PCR, the TCRdb table keeps only in-frame clones and is missing some. In the table there are approximately 190,000 clones, 82% of which are singletons. Sequencing used PBMCs. The chain joins TRBV11-2 to TRBJ2-1; D ambiguous. The receptor comes from a boy aged 2 to 10 in good health and CMV-seronegative. The CDR3 loop reads CASSFQSWEQFF. For the CDR3, the DNA is TGTGCCAGCAGCTTCCAGTCCTGGGAGCAGTTCTTC. Drawing the rest from reference TRBV11-2 and TRBJ2-1, the complete variable domain is EAGVAQSPRYKIIEKRQSVAFWCNPISGHATLYWYQQILGQGPKLLIQFQNNGVVDDSQLPKDRFSAERLKGVDSTLKIQPAKLEDSAVYLCASSFQSWEQFFGPGTRLTVL.